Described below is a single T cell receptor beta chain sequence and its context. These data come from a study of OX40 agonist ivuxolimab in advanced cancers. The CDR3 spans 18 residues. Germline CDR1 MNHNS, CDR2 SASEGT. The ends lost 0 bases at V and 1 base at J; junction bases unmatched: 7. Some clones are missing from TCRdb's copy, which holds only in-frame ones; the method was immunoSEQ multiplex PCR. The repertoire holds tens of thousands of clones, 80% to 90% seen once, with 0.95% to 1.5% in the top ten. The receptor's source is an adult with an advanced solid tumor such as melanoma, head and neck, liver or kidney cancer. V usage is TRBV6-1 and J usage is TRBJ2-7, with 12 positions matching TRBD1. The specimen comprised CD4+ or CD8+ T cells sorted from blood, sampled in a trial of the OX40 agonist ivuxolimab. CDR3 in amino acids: CASSEALGQGARSYEQYF. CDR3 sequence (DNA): TGTGCCAGCAGTGAAGCGCTGGGACAGGGGGCGCGTTCCTACGAGCAGTACTTC.